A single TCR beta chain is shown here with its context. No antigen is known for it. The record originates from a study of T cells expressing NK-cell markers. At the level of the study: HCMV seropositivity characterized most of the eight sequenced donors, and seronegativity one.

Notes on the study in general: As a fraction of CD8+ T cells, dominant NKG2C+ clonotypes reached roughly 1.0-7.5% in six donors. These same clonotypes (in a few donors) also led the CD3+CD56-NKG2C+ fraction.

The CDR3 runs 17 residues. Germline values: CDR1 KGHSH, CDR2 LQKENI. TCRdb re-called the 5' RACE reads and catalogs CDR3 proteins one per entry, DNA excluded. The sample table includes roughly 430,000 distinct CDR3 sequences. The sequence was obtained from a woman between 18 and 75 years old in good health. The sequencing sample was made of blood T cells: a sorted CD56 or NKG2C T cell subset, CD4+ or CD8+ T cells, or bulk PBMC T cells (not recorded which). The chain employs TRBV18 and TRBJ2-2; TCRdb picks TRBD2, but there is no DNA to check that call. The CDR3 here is CASSPRLLGTNTGELFF.